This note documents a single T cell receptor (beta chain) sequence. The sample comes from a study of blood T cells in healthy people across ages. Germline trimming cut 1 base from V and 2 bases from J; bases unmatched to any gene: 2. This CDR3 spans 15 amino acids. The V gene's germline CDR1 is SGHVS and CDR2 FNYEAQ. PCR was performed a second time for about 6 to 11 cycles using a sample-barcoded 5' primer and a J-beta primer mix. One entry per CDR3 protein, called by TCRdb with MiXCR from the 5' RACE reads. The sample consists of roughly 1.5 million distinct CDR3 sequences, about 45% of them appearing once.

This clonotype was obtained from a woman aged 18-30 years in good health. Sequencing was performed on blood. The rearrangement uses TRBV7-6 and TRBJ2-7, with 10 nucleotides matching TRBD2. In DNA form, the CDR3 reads TGTGCCAGCAGCTTAGGAGGGACTAGCGCCTACGAGCAGTACTTC. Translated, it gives CASSLGGTSAYEQYF.